The clone carrying this T cell receptor beta chain was counted a few times. As the library was built, unique molecular identifiers were attached to individual cDNA molecules. TCRdb redid the calling of the RACE reads with MiXCR, one entry per CDR3 protein. The sample has around 200,000 distinct CDR3 sequences, around 30% seen once. The data were obtained in a study of human T cells and chemical hapten exposure. Study overall: TCR yields per sample varied mostly from small pooled library volume differences.

The V gene's germline CDR1 is MDHEN and CDR2 SYDVKM. This CDR3 is built from 14 residues. V gave up 6 bases and J gave up 4 bases, with 16 bases separating them. Time point: pre-sensitization, week 0. Treatment here: therapeutic diphenylcyclopropenone sensitization with weekly scalp DPC. The TCR was taken from a woman in her 30s with alopecia areata. Some clones in this sample may be carry-over from other donors' samples. The J gene is TRBJ2-7, the V gene TRBV28; maybe TRBD1 (5 bases). This specimen consisted of whole blood, obtained in connection with sensitization to the hapten diphenylcyclopropenone (DPC). The CDR3 protein is CASSPVGQTYEQYF. The CDR3 coding sequence is TGTGCCAGCAGCCCTGTGGGGCAGACGTACGAGCAGTACTTC.